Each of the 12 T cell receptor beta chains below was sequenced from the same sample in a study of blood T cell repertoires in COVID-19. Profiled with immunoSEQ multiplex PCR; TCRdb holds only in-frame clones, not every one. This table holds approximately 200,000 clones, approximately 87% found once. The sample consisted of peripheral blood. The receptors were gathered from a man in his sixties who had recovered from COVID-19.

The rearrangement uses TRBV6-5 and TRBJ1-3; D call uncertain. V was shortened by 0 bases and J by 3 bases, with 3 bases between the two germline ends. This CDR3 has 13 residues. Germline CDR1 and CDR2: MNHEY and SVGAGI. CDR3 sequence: CASSYSSGNTIYF. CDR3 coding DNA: TGTGCCAGCAGTTACTCGAGTGGAAACACCATATATTTT.

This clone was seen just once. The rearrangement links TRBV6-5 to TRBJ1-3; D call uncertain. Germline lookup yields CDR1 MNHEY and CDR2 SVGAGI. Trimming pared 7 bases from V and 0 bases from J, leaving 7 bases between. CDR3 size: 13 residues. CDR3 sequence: CASNRDSGNTIYF. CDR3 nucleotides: TGTGCCAGCAACCGGGACTCTGGAAACACCATATATTTT.

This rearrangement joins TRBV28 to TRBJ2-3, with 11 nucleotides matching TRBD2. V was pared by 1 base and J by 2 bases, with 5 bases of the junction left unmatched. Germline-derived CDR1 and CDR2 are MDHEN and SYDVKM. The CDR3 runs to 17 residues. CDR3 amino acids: CASSLLAGGIATDTQYF. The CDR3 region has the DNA TGTGCCAGCAGTTTATTAGCGGGAGGGATAGCCACAGATACGCAGTATTTT.

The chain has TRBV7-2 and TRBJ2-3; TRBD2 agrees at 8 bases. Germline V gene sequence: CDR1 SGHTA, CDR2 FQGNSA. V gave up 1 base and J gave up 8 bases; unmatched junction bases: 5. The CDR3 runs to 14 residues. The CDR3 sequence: CASSLVAGLGTQYF. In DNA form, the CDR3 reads TGTGCCAGCAGCTTAGTAGCGGGACTTGGTACGCAGTATTTT.

CDR3 loop: CASSQYPTGALDTQYF. The DNA for the CDR3 is TGTGCCAGCAGCCAGTATCCGACAGGGGCGTTAGATACGCAGTATTTT. This sequence joins TRBV4-2 and TRBJ2-3, with TRBD1 matching over 8 bases. With V trimmed by 3 bases and J by 5 bases, 10 bases remained unmatched. In germline, CDR1 is LGHNA, CDR2 YNFKEQ. This CDR3 has 16 residues.

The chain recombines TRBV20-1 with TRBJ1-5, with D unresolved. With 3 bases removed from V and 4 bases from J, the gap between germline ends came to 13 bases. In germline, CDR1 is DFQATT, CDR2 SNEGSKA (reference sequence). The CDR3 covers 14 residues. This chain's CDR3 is CSASSGGGNQPQHF. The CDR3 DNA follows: TGCAGTGCTAGTTCAGGTGGAGGGAATCAGCCCCAGCATTTT.

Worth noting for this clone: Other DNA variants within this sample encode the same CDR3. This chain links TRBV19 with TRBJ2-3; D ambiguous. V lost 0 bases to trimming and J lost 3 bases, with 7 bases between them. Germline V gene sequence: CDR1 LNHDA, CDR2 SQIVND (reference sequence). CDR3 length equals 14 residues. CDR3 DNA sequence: TGTGCCAGTAGTATAGATCTATCGACAGATACGCAGTATTTT. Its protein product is CASSIDLSTDTQYF.

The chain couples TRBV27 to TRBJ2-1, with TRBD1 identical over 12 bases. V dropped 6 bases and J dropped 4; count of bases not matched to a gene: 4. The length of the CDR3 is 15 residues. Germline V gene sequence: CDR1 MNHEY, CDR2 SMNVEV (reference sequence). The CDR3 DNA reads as TGTGCCAGCAGGGGACAGGGGGCGAAATACAATGAGCAGTTCTTC. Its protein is CASRGQGAKYNEQFF.

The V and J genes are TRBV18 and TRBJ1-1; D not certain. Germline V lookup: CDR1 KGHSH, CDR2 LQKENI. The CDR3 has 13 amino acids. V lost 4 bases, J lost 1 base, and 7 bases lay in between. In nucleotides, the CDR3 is TGTGCCAGCTCACTCGACTGGAACACTGAAGCTTTCTTT. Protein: CASSLDWNTEAFF. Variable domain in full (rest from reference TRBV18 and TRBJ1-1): NAGVMQNPRHLVRRRGQEARLRCSPMKGHSHVYWYRQLPEEGLKFMVYLQKENIIDESGMPKERFSAEFPKEGPSILRIQQVVRGDSAAYFCASSLDWNTEAFFGQGTRLTVV.

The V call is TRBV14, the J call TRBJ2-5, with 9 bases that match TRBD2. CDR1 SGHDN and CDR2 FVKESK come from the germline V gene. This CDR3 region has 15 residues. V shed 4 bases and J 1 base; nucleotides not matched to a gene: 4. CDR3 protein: CASSLSGGGQETQYF. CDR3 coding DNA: TGTGCCAGCAGCCTTAGCGGGGGAGGCCAAGAGACCCAGTACTTC.

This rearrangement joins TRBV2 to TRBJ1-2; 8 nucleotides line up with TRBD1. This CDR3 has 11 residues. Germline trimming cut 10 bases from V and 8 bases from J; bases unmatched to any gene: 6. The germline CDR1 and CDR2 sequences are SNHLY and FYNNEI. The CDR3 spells CATGQGGGYTF. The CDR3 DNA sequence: TGTGCCACAGGACAGGGTGGAGGCTACACCTTC.

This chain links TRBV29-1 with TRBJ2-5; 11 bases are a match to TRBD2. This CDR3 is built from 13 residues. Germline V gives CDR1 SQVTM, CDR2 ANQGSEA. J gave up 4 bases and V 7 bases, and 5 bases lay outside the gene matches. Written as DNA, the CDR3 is TGCAGCGGCCTTCTAGCGGGAGGAGAGACCCAGTACTTC. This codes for CSGLLAGGETQYF.